The 18 T cell receptor beta chains below all came from one sample that was sequenced in a study of T-cell memory formation after mild COVID-19. TCRdb fed the 5' RACE reads into MiXCR, producing one record per CDR3 protein. The sample has more than 400,000 distinct CDR3 sequences, 15% to 20% seen once. The material sequenced was PBMCs or a T cell subset sorted from them (not recorded which). The receptors were sampled from an adult woman who had mild COVID-19 (a few samples of this study predate the infection). Cell type and time point are not known.

The rearrangement links TRBV7-3 to TRBJ1-5; 8 bases are a match to TRBD1. There are 16 residues in the CDR3. Trimming removed 0 bases from V and 3 bases from J; junction bases left unmatched: 4. CDR1 is SGHTA and CDR2 is FQGTGA in the germline V gene. The CDR3 loop reads CASSLTTGDFNQPQHF. As DNA, the CDR3 is TGTGCCAGCAGCTTAACGACAGGGGACTTCAATCAGCCCCAGCATTTT. Filled out from reference TRBV7-3 and TRBJ1-5, the complete variable domain reads GAGVSQTPSNKVTEKGKYVELRCDPISGHTALYWYRQSLGQGPEFLIYFQGTGAADDSGLPNDRFFAVRPEGSVSTLKIQRTERGDSAVYLCASSLTTGDFNQPQHFGDGTRLSIL.

The chain uses TRBV7-2 and TRBJ2-1, with D uncertain. Germline loops: CDR1 SGHTA, CDR2 FQGNSA. V lost 4 bases to trimming and J lost 3 bases, with 13 bases between them. CDR3 length: 15 amino acids. The chain's CDR3 is CASSSTLNFYNEQFF. CDR3 nucleotides: TGTGCCAGCAGCTCAACACTAAACTTCTACAATGAGCAGTTCTTC.

This clonotype was recorded a few times. The V call is TRBV2, the J call TRBJ2-5; D is possibly TRBD1 or TRBD2 (5 bases each). Looked up from germline, CDR1 is SNHLY and CDR2 is FYNNEI. This CDR3 region has 16 residues. With 2 bases removed from V and 5 bases from J, the gap between germline ends came to 18 bases. The CDR3 loop is CASSEFIGDPRETQYF. DNA of the CDR3: TGTGCCAGCAGTGAATTTATCGGGGACCCCCGGGAGACCCAGTACTTC.

The genes are TRBV6-2 or TRBV6-3 and TRBJ1-2, with 9 nucleotides matching TRBD1. Germline CDR1 MNHEY, CDR2 SVGEGT. Trimming cost V 9 bases and J 5 bases; bases outside gene matches: 10. The CDR3 consists of 14 residues. The CDR3 DNA is TGTGCCAGTCATCGGACAGGGGAGGGTTATGGCTACACCTTC. As protein: CASHRTGEGYGYTF.

The chain links TRBV7-2 to TRBJ2-3, with unresolved D. Per germline, CDR1 SGHTA and CDR2 FQGNSA. Trimming took 1 base from V and 2 from J, leaving 7 bases between them. The CDR3 runs to 14 residues. CDR3 DNA sequence: TGTGCCAGCAGCTTAGGGCCGACCACAGATACGCAGTATTTT. Translating gives CASSLGPTTDTQYF.

This clonotype was seen only a few times. This chain uses TRBV12-3 or TRBV12-4 with TRBJ2-1; D is tentatively TRBD1 or TRBD2 (5 bases each). This CDR3 is built from 15 residues. V was cut by 5 bases and J by 4 bases, with 15 bases left in between. As DNA, the CDR3 is TGTGCCAGCAGTCAAACCGGGACCCGGTACAATGAGCAGTTCTTC. Protein product: CASSQTGTRYNEQFF.

V usage is TRBV5-1 and J usage is TRBJ2-1; the D gene is possibly TRBD1 (6 bases). The CDR3 has 14 amino acids. Germline values: CDR1 SGHRS, CDR2 YFSETQ. With 0 bases removed from V and 8 bases from J, the gap between germline ends came to 12 bases. The CDR3 sequence: CASSLALGGDEQFF. The CDR3 DNA sequence: TGCGCCAGCAGCTTGGCCCTTGGGGGCGATGAGCAGTTCTTC.

This clonotype was counted only a few times. This chain joins TRBV5-1 and TRBJ1-1; 7 nucleotides align to TRBD1. Germline V gene data show CDR1 as SGHRS and CDR2 as YFSETQ. This CDR3 is built from 14 residues. Losses at the gene ends were 4 bases for V and 5 bases for J; bases not matched to a gene: 8. This CDR3 reads CASSAGQVGTEAFF. As DNA, the CDR3 is TGCGCCAGCAGCGCCGGACAGGTTGGGACTGAAGCTTTCTTT.

In regard to this clonotype: Sequence at one end of the junction differs from germline and may be a read error. This sequence joins TRBV4-3 and TRBJ2-4, with unresolved D. Germline V CDR1 and CDR2: LGHNA, YSLEER. The CDR3 spans 15 residues. The CDR3 here is CASSQAILAKNIQYF. The CDR3 bases are TGCGCTAGCAGCCAAGCGATTTTAGCCAAAAACATTCAGTACTTC.

This clonotype showed up just a few times. The rearrangement uses TRBV12-3 or TRBV12-4 and TRBJ1-6; 8 nucleotides match TRBD1. V lost 10 bases to trimming and J lost 6 bases; unmatched junction nucleotides: 5. The CDR3 totals 13 residues. The CDR3 region is CAISRGPNSPLHF. The CDR3 DNA follows: TGTGCCATTAGCAGGGGGCCTAATTCACCCCTCCACTTT.

This clonotype was counted only a few times. V and J are TRBV7-9 and TRBJ2-1; TRBD2 might be the D (6 bases). Germline assignment: CDR1 SEHNR and CDR2 FQNEAQ (reference sequence). The CDR3 runs to 16 residues. V gave up 5 bases and J gave up 4 bases, with 18 bases separating them. The CDR3 sequence is CASSPPEGRQYNEQFF. DNA of the CDR3: TGTGCCAGCAGCCCCCCGGAGGGACGGCAATACAATGAGCAGTTCTTC.

A few counts support this clonotype. This sequence joins TRBV7-9 and TRBJ2-7, with D possibly matching TRBD2 (6 bases). Germline V gene sequence: CDR1 SEHNR, CDR2 FQNEAQ (reference sequence). Trimming shortened V by 5 bases and J by 0 bases, and 20 bases separated the two germline ends. The CDR3 spans 17 residues. The CDR3 is CASSLTVLGLNSYEQYF. The CDR3 coding sequence is TGTGCCAGCAGCCTCACGGTGCTGGGACTGAACTCCTACGAGCAGTACTTC.

Worth noting for this clonotype: One end of the junction varies from germline; a read error may be responsible. This chain links TRBV5-5 with TRBJ2-3; no definite D call. The germline CDR1 and CDR2 sequences are SGHKS and YYEKEE (reference sequence). The CDR3 totals 15 residues. The CDR3 DNA is TGTGCCGGCAGCTTCGACACTCCCGGCACAGATACGCAGTATTTT. Translation: CAGSFDTPGTDTQYF.

This rearrangement joins TRBV7-9 to TRBJ2-7, with TRBD2 matching over 11 bases. CDR3 length equals 18 residues. CDR1 is SEHNR, CDR2 FQNEAQ, per germline (reference sequence). V trimming: 5 bases; J trimming: 4 bases; junction bases outside the gene matches: 16. Here the CDR3 DNA reads TGTGCCAGCAGCCCCCTTTTAACTAGCGGGAGAAGCTTGTACGAGCAGTACTTC. Its protein is CASSPLLTSGRSLYEQYF.

This clonotype has a handful of counts. V usage is TRBV6-5 and J usage is TRBJ1-4; D may be TRBD1 (6 bases). Per germline, CDR1 MNHEY and CDR2 SVGAGI. Trimming shortened V by 6 bases and J by 0 bases, and 11 bases separated the two germline ends. This CDR3 has 15 amino acids. DNA for the CDR3: TGTGCCAGCAGGGGGGCAGGGACAACTAATGAAAAACTGTTTTTT. It codes for CASRGAGTTNEKLFF.

This clonotype came up a few times. Here the CDR3 DNA reads TGTGCCAGCAGCTCGCTAGCGGGAGACCCCTACGAGCAGTACTTC. It yields the protein CASSSLAGDPYEQYF. J is TRBJ2-7 and V is TRBV11-2, with TRBD2 matching 10 bases. This CDR3 region has 15 residues. V was pared by 4 bases and J by 2 bases, with 5 bases of the junction left unmatched. CDR1 and CDR2 (germline): SGHAT, FQNNGV.

The chain joins TRBV5-4 to TRBJ2-1; 8 bases match TRBD1. The CDR3 is made up of 17 amino acids. Germline V gives CDR1 SGHNT, CDR2 YYREEE (reference sequence). V lost 3 bases and J lost 0; bases outside the gene matches: 8. The CDR3 reads CASSSRPTGASYNEQFF. As DNA, the CDR3 is TGTGCCAGCAGCTCCCGTCCGACAGGGGCCTCCTACAATGAGCAGTTCTTC.

This clonotype appeared a few times. The chain employs TRBV29-1 and TRBJ2-3; TRBD1 matches at 8 bases. CDR3 length: 15 amino acids. J was trimmed by 4 bases and V by 5 bases; bases with no gene match: 11. The V gene's germline CDR1 is SQVTM and CDR2 ANQGSEA. The CDR3 is CSVPSRTGNADTQYF. In DNA form, the CDR3 reads TGCAGCGTTCCCTCTCGGACAGGGAACGCAGATACGCAGTATTTT.